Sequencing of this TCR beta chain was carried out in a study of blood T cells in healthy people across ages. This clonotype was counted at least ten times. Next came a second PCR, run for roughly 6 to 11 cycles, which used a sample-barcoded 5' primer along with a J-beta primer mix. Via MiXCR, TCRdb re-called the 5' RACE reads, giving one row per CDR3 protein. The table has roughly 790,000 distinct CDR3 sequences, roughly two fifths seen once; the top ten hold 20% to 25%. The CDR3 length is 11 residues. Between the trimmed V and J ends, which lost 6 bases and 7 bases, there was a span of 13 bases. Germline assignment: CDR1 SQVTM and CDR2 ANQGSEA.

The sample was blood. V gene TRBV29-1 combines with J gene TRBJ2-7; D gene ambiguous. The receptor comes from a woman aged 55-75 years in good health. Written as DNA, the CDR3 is TGCAGCGTGGGCTCAACCGCGGAGCAGTACTTC. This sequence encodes CSVGSTAEQYF.